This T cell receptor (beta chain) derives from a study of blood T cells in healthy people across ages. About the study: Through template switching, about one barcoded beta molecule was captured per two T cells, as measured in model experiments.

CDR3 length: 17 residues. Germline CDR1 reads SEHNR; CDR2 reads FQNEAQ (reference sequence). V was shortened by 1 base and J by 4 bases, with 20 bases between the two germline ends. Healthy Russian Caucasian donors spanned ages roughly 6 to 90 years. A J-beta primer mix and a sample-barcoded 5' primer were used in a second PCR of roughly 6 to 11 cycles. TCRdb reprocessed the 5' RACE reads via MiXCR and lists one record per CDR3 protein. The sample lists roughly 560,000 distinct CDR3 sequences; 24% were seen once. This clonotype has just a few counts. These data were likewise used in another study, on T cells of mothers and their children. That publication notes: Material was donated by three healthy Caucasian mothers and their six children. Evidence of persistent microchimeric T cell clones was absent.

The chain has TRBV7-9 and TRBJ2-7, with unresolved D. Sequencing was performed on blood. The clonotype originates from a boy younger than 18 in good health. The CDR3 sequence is CASSLVSTEAFFYEQYF. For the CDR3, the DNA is TGTGCCAGCAGCTTAGTTTCAACCGAAGCTTTTTTTTACGAGCAGTACTTC.